Sequencing of this TCR beta chain was carried out in a study of shared clonotypes between healthy human individuals. CD45RO-negative, CCR7-selected cells formed the naive CD8 fraction, which excluded terminally differentiated effector memory CD45RA+ cells. The CDR3 consists of 12 residues. V dropped 6 bases and J dropped 6; count of bases not matched to a gene: 5. Germline V gene lookup returns CDR1 SQVTM and CDR2 ANQGSEA. Repertoires were generated with immunoSEQ multiplex PCR, while TCRdb's copy carries only in-frame clones and drops some. The table shows hundreds of thousands of clones, with around 96% occurring only once.

Sequencing input: naive CD8+ T cells sorted from blood. The TCR originated in a man in his thirties or forties in good health. The chain couples TRBV29-1 to TRBJ2-3; 8 positions agree with TRBD1. CDR3 sequence reads: CSVDRTGDTQYF. The CDR3 DNA follows: TGCAGCGTAGACAGGACAGGGGATACGCAGTATTTT.